The entry that follows covers one T cell receptor beta chain sequence. Its antigen is not known. TCRdb recomputed calls from the RT-PCR reads with MiXCR, one row per CDR3 protein. The sample consists of almost 600,000 distinct CDR3 sequences, 14% of them appearing once. This sample is drawn from a study of response to subunit inactivated influenza vaccine. Looked up from germline, CDR1 is SGHAT and CDR2 is FQNNGV. Between the trimmed V and J ends, which lost 1 base and 7 bases, there was a span of 11 bases. This CDR3 has 13 residues. Broader study findings: It was suggested by the authors that few new T cells are recruited by each seasonal influenza vaccination.

The V and J genes are TRBV11-2 and TRBJ2-7; maybe TRBD2 (6 bases). The TCR comes from a man aged 50-60 years who received an inactivated influenza vaccine. Source: PBMCs from blood, taken 11 to 12 days after vaccination. This CDR3 is CASSLVEAGEQYF. The DNA of the CDR3 is TGTGCCAGCAGCTTAGTTGAGGCGGGGGAGCAGTACTTC.